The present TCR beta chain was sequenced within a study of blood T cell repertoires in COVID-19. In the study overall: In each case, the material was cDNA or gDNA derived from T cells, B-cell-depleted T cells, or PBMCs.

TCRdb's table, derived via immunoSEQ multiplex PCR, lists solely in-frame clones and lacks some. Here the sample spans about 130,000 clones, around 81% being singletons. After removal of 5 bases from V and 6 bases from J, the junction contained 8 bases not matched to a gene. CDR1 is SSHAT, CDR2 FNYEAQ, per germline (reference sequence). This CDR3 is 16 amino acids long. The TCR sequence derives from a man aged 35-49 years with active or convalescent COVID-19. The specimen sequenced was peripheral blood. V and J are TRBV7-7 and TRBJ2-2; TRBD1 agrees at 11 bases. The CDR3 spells CASSPDRGRSPGELFF. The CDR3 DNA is TGTGCCAGCAGCCCGGACAGGGGGCGCTCCCCCGGGGAGCTGTTTTTT.